The T cell receptor (beta chain) described here comes from a study of shared clonotypes between healthy human individuals. Broader study findings: Naive subsets, compared against memory subsets, generally had larger estimated richness values.

Method: immunoSEQ multiplex PCR; TCRdb's copy keeps in-frame clones and lacks some. Seen here are some 630,000 clones, approximately 96% observed once, and the top ten hold 0.11%. As regards this clone: The antigen is unknown.

Terminally differentiated effector memory CD45RA+ cells were excluded by CCR7 positive selection of CD45RO-negative cells. The sequence was obtained from a woman aged 30 to 39 in good health. The sequencing sample was made of naive CD8+ T cells sorted from blood.

CDR3 amino acids: CASTRDRGYGNTIYF. The CDR3 nucleotides read TGTGCCAGCACAAGGGACAGGGGATACGGAAACACCATATATTTT. V gene TRBV6-1 combines with J gene TRBJ1-3; 10 bases line up with TRBD1. V lost 7 bases, J lost 4 bases, and 7 bases stayed unmatched. CDR1 and CDR2 from the germline V gene are MNHNS and SASEGT. This CDR3 contains 15 residues.